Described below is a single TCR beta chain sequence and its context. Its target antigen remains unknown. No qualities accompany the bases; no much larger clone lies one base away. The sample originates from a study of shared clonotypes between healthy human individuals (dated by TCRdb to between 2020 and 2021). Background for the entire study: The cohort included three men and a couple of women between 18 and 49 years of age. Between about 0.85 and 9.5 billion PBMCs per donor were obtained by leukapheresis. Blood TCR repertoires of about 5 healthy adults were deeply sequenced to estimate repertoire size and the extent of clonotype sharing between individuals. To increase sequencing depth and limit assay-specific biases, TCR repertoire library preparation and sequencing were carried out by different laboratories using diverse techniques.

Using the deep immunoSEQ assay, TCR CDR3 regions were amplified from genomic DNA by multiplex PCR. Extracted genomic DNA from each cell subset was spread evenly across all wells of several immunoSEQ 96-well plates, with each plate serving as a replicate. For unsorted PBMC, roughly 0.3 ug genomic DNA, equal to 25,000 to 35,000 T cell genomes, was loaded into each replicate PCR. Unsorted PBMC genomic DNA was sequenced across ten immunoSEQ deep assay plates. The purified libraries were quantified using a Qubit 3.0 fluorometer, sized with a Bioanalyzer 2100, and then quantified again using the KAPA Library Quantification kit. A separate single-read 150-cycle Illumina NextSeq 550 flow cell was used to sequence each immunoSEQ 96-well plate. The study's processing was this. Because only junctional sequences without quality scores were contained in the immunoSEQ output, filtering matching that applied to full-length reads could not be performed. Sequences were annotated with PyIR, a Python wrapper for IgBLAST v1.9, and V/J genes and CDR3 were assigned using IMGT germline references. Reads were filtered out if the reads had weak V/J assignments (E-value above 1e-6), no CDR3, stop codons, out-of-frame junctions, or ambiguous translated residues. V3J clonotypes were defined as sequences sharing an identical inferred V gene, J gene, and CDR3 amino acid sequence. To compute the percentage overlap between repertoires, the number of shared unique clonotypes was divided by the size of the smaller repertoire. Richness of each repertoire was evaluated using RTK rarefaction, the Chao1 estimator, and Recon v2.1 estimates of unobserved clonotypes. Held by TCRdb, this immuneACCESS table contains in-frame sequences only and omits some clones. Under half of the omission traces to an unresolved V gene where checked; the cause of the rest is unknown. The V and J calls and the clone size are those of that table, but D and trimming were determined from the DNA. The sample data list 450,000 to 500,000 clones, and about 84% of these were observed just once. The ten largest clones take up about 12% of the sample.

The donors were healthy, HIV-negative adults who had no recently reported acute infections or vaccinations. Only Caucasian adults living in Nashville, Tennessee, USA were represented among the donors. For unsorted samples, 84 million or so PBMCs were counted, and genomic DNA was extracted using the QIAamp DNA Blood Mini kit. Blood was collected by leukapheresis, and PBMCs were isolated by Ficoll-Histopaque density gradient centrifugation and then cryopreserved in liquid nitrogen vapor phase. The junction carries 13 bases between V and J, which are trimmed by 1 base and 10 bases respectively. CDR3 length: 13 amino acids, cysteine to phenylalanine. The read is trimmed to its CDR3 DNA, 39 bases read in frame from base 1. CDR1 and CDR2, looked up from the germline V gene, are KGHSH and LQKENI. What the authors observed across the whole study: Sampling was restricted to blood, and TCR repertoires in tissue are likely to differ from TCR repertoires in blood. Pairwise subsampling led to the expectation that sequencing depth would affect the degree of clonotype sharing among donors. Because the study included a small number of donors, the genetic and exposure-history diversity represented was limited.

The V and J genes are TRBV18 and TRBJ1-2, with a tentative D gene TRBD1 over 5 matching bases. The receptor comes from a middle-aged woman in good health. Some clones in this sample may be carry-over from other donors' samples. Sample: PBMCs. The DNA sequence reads TGTGCCAGCTCACCACGACAGCAGGAGCCCTACACCTTC. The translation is CASSPRQQEPYTF.